This T cell receptor (beta chain) appears in the sequencing data of a study of T cell responses to AZD1222 COVID-19 vaccine. The CDR3 consists of 13 residues. Germline values: CDR1 SGHDT, CDR2 YYEEEE. V shed 0 bases and J shed 1 base, with 4 bases lying between them. The data were produced by immunoSEQ multiplex PCR, yet TCRdb's version contains in-frame clones alone and is incomplete. The data show 100,000 to 150,000 clones, 75% to 90% seen once. This clone has a single count. The antigen is undetermined. Study observations and caveats: When two AZD1222 doses had been given, Spike-specific TCR breadth and depth rose. Clonal diversity was possibly underestimated, and the donors were mostly white British, with more females.

The specimen comprised peripheral blood, sampled 28 days after the second AZD1222 dose. This receptor was obtained from an adult who received the AZD1222 COVID-19 vaccine. The rearrangement links TRBV5-6 to TRBJ1-1, with D uncertain. CDR3 sequence: CASSLDRNTEAFF. CDR3 nucleotides: TGTGCCAGCAGCTTGGACAGGAACACTGAAGCTTTCTTT.